Included here is one T cell receptor beta chain sequence, with context. This clone was seen only once. The specificity of this receptor is unknown. No qualities accompany the bases; no much larger clone lies one base away. This record comes from a study of T cell responses to AZD1222 COVID-19 vaccine (dated by TCRdb to about 2021). General notes on the study: TCR sequencing was performed for roughly 250 trial participants, of whom roughly 200 were given two doses of AZD1222 and about 25 were given two doses of MenACWY control vaccine. Enrollment into the trials was organized by age into subgroups of 18-55, 56-69 and 70-plus years, and those subgroups contained about 150, 27 and 61 TCR-sequenced participants, respectively. The research as a whole found: The vaccine-associated CD4 TCRs covered the entire spike protein, and the dominant responses fell in regions 160-218 and 743-854. Reportedly, almost half of the unique spike-specific TCRs recognized epitopes lying outside the regions that are mutated in the B.1.351 and B.1.1.7 variants. Most participants were white British and females outnumbered males, and the authors suggested that clonal diversity may have been underestimated. Only six AZD1222 recipients were SARS-CoV-2 seropositive at baseline, limiting conclusions about previously exposed vaccinees. The 56-69-year group was small, and its depth increase did not reach significance, likely because of low power. No day 14 peak-response samples were available, so repertoires were characterized only after the peak T cell response. After two AZD1222 doses, spike-specific TCR breadth and depth were significantly higher than at day 0 and than in MenACWY recipients.

CDR1 and CDR2 are drawn from the germline V gene: SNHLY, FYNNEI. The CDR3 measures 16 amino acids from cysteine to phenylalanine. CDR3 DNA only is kept here, 48 bases in frame from base 1. V loses 6 bases of germline sequence and J loses 2 bases, and the interval between the two ends is 18 bases. The CDR3 regions of human TCRbeta chains were analyzed by immunosequencing. The published analysis was carried out like this. Repertoire TCRs were matched against a reference library of SARS-CoV-2-specific TCRs generated with the MIRA antigen-specificity platform. Breadth was defined as the fraction of unique TCRs that were SARS-CoV-2-associated. Depth was defined as the fraction of total T cells that were SARS-CoV-2-associated. Using the MIRA data, each spike-specific TCR was mapped to the spike region that the TCR reacts to and placed in a CD4 or CD8 class. Log10-transformed breadth and depth values were compared by one-way ANOVA with Sidak's multiple comparisons tests. TCRdb took this table from immuneACCESS and kept in-frame rearrangements with V and J called. Such tables lack part of the clones; where checked against another copy, unresolved V genes explain under half of the gap, and the rest is unexplained. That table furnishes V, J and clone size, whereas the DNA furnished D and trimming. The sample has about 170,000 clones on record, around 88% of them singletons. The ten most abundant clones make up 1.1% of the sample.

Per the publication, the time point label means: about 28 days (+/-7) after the second vaccine dose. AZD1222 recipients given second doses at about 4 weeks or at about 12 weeks were pooled, since spike-specific TCR depth and breadth were not found to differ between the two schedules. Vaccinee samples came from UK trials COV001 and COV002, including a single-blind randomized controlled phase 2/3 trial of AZD1222 (ChAdOx1 nCoV-19) in healthy adults. For TCRbeta chain sequencing, PBMC samples from trial participants were taken at day 0 and at day 28 after the second dose. Recombination linked TRBV2 to TRBJ2-3, with the D segment identity uncertain. The receptor comes from an adult who received the AZD1222 COVID-19 vaccine. Material: peripheral blood, obtained 28 days after the second AZD1222 dose. The CDR3 reads CASREAPGTLTDTQYF. The DNA reads as follows: TGTGCCAGCAGAGAGGCTCCCGGAACACTCACAGATACGCAGTATTTT. Joined to the reference TRBV2 and TRBJ2-3 proteins, this CDR3 gives the full variable domain: EPEVTQTPSHQVTQMGQEVILRCVPISNHLYFYWYRQILGQKVEFLVSFYNNEISEKSEIFDDQFSVERPDGSNFTLKIRSTKLEDSAMYFCASREAPGTLTDTQYFGPGTRLTVL.